This passage covers 10 T cell receptor beta chains from one sample sequenced in a study of blood T cell repertoires in COVID-19. Method: immunoSEQ multiplex PCR; TCRdb's copy keeps in-frame clones and lacks some. The data contain about 100,000 clones, 91% of them singletons. Sequencing input: peripheral blood. Every receptor here comes from a human donor with active COVID-19. The donor label of this sample is uncertain.

The V and J genes are TRBV6-5 and TRBJ1-1; 8 bases match TRBD1. This CDR3 region has 13 residues. The trim removed 8 bases at V and 6 bases at J, leaving 8 bases unmatched. CDR1 MNHEY and CDR2 SVGAGI come from the germline V gene. The CDR3: CASRTGPGAEAFF. CDR3 bases: TGTGCCAGCCGGACAGGGCCGGGGGCTGAAGCTTTCTTT.

J is TRBJ2-3 and V is TRBV5-1, with 8 bases that match TRBD2. The trim removed 6 bases at V and 5 bases at J, leaving 11 bases unmatched. Germline loops: CDR1 SGHRS, CDR2 YFSETQ. This CDR3 has 15 amino acids. In DNA, the CDR3 is TGCGCCAGCAAGGCGGCGGGGGGCCCGGGAGATACGCAGTATTTT. Translation gives CASKAAGGPGDTQYF. Based on the CDR3 plus reference TRBV5-1 and TRBJ2-3, the full variable domain is KAGVTQTPRYLIKTRGQQVTLSCSPISGHRSVSWYQQTPGQGLQFLFEYFSETQRNKGNFPGRFSGRQFSNSRSEMNVSTLELGDSALYLCASKAAGGPGDTQYFGPGTRLTVL.

This clone has only one observation. The chain links TRBV9 to TRBJ2-2; possibly TRBD2 for D (5 bases). CDR3 length: 15 residues. V lost 3 bases and J 5 bases, leaving 14 bases between the germline ends. In germline, CDR1 is SGDLS, CDR2 YYNGEE. The CDR3 nucleotides are TGTGCCAGCAGCGCCCGGACTCCCGGGACCGGGGAGCTGTTTTTT. Encoded protein: CASSARTPGTGELFF.

This chain uses TRBV20-1 with TRBJ2-1; TRBD2 agrees at 12 bases. CDR1 is DFQATT and CDR2 is SNEGSKA in the germline V gene (reference sequence). The CDR3 sequence is 15 residues long. The ends lost 3 bases at V and 9 bases at J; junction bases unmatched: 9. This CDR3 reads CSASRLAGGVGEQFF. The DNA for the CDR3 is TGCAGTGCTAGTCGCCTAGCGGGGGGGGTAGGTGAGCAGTTCTTC.

This clone appeared once. V and J are TRBV29-1 and TRBJ1-1; the D gene is possibly TRBD1 (5 bases). V dropped 3 bases and J dropped 0 bases, with 17 bases sitting between them. This CDR3 is 16 amino acids long. Germline V gene data show CDR1 as SQVTM and CDR2 as ANQGSEA. The CDR3 is CSVEGGRLDMNTEAFF. DNA for the CDR3: TGCAGCGTTGAGGGTGGCAGGTTGGACATGAACACTGAAGCTTTCTTT.

This chain uses TRBV19 with TRBJ1-3; the D is unclear. The CDR3 length is 15 residues. V dropped 3 bases and J dropped 4 bases, with 13 bases sitting between them. Germline V lookup: CDR1 LNHDA, CDR2 SQIVND (reference sequence). CDR3 amino acids: CASSISLAGGNTIYF. Written as DNA, the CDR3 is TGTGCCAGTAGTATTTCGCTTGCGGGCGGAAACACCATATATTTT.

The gene calls are TRBV5-6 and TRBJ2-1; the D gene is possibly TRBD2 (7 bases). The CDR3 is 17 amino acids. Germline V gene lookup returns CDR1 SGHDT and CDR2 YYEEEE. V was pared by 2 bases and J by 0 bases, with 15 bases between. In nucleotides, the CDR3 is TGTGCCAGCAGCTTAAAGGGAGGGGGGGGCTCCTACAATGAGCAGTTCTTC. Its protein product is CASSLKGGGGSYNEQFF.

This chain connects TRBV2 to TRBJ2-3, with D possibly TRBD2 on 5 matching bases. CDR1 and CDR2 from the germline V gene are SNHLY and FYNNEI. The V end was cut by 8 bases, the J end by 6 bases, with 15 bases between. This CDR3 comprises 13 residues. DNA for the CDR3: TGTGCCAGCGGGTCAGGAGGCGCCGATACGCAGTATTTT. It specifies CASGSGGADTQYF.

The rearrangement joins TRBV12-3 or TRBV12-4 to TRBJ1-2, with D maybe TRBD1 (6 bases). V was cut by 3 bases and J by 8 bases, with 10 bases left in between. This CDR3 comprises 12 residues. The CDR3 DNA reads TGTGCCAGCAGTTTCGGGGGGGCCGGCTACACCTTC. Protein: CASSFGGAGYTF.

The chain joins TRBV6-5 to TRBJ2-7; D is possibly TRBD1 (5 bases). The germline V gene has CDR1 MNHEY and CDR2 SVGAGI. The CDR3 sequence is 13 residues long. V was clipped by 6 bases and J by 5 bases, with 14 bases between them. CDR3: CASSLLGPHEQYF. The DNA of the CDR3 is TGTGCCAGCAGCCTGCTGGGGCCCCACGAGCAGTACTTC.